This T cell receptor (beta chain) was documented in a study of T cells after yellow fever vaccination. Turning to the study itself: Researchers used SMART-Seq v4 Ultra Low Input to prepare fractions that had low cell numbers.

CDR1 is DFQATT and CDR2 is SNEGSKA in the germline V gene (reference sequence). Trimming removed 4 bases from V and 0 bases from J; junction bases left unmatched: 11. There are 19 residues in the CDR3. The study, taken as a whole, reports: By day 5 rather than day 15, the secondary response had peaked, though it was weaker.

The TCR cDNA carried a universal primer site and UMIs from 5'RACE template switching. Via MiXCR, TCRdb re-called the 5' RACE reads, giving one row per CDR3 protein. Among some 500,000 distinct CDR3 sequences listed, 13% were seen once. This clonotype has just a few counts. Its cognate antigen is unknown. This TCR came from a man younger than 45 who received the YFV17D yellow fever vaccine. This rearrangement joins TRBV20-1 to TRBJ2-6; 11 bases map to TRBD2. The sample was PBMCs, taken on the day of the yellow fever booster vaccination. DNA of the CDR3: TGCAGTGCTAATTTGGGTATGCTAGCGGGAGGCTCTGGGGCCAACGTCCTGACTTTC. Encoded protein: CSANLGMLAGGSGANVLTF.